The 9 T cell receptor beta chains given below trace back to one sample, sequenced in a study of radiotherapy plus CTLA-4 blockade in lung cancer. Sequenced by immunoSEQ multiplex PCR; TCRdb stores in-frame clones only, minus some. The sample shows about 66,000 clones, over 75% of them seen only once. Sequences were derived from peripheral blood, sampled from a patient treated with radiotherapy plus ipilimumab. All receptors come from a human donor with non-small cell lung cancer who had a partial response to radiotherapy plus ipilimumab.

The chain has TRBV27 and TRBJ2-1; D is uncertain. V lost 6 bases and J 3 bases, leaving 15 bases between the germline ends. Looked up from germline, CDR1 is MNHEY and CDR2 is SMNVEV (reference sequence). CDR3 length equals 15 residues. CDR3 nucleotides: TGTGCCAGCAGGAAACGTGGCCGCCGCTACAATGAGCAGTTCTTC. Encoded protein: CASRKRGRRYNEQFF.

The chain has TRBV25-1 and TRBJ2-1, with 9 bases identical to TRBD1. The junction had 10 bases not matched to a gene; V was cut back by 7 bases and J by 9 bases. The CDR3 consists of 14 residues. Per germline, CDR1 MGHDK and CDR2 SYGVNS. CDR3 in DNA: TGTGCCAGCACCGGGACAGGGCTAGTAAGTGAGCAGTTCTTC. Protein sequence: CASTGTGLVSEQFF.

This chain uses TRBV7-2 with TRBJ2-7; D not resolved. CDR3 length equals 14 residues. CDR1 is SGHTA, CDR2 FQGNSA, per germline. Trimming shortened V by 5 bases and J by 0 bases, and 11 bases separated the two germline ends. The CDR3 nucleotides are TGTGCCAGCAGCCCTTCAGCGAGCTCCTACGAGCAGTACTTC. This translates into CASSPSASSYEQYF.

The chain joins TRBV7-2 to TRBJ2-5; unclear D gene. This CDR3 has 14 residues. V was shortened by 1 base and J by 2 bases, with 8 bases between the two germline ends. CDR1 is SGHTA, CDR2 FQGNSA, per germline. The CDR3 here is CASSLVAAQETQYF. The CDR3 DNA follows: TGTGCCAGCAGCTTAGTGGCGGCTCAAGAGACCCAGTACTTC. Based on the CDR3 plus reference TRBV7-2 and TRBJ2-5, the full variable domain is GAGVSQSPSNKVTEKGKDVELRCDPISGHTALYWYRQSLGQGLEFLIYFQGNSAPDKSGLPSDRFSAERTGGSVSTLTIQRTQQEDSAVYLCASSLVAAQETQYFGPGTRLLVL.

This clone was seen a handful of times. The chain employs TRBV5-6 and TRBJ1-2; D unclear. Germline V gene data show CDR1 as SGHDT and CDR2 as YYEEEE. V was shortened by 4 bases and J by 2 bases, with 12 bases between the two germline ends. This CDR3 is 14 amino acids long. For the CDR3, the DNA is TGTGCCAGCAGCGCGGGTAGGGTGAACTATGGCTACACCTTC. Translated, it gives CASSAGRVNYGYTF.

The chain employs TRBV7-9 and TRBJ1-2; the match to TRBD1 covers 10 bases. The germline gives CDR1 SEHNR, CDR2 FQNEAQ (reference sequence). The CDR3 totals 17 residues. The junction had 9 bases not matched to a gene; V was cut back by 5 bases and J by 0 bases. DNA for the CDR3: TGTGCCAGCAGCAACCCCCGGGACAGGGGAACTAACTATGGCTACACCTTC. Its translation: CASSNPRDRGTNYGYTF.

CDR3 DNA: TGTGGTTTCCCCGGGACTCAGAGCTCCTACGAGCAGTACTTC. Amino acids: CGFPGTQSSYEQYF. The chain uses TRBV6-6 and TRBJ2-7; possibly TRBD2 for D (6 bases). The CDR3 has 14 residues. Germline V gene data show CDR1 as MNHNY and CDR2 as SVGAGI (reference sequence).

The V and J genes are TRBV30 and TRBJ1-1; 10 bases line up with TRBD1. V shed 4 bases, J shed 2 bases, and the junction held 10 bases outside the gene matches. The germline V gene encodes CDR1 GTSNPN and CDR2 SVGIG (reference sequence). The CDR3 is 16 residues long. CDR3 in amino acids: CAWNRRQGAGNTEAFF. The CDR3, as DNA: TGTGCCTGGAACCGTAGACAGGGGGCGGGCAACACTGAAGCTTTCTTT.

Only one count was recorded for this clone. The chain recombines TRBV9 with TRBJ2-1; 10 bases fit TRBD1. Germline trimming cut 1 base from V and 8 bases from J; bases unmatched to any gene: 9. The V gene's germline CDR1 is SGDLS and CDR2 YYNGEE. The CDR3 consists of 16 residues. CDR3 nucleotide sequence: TGTGCCAGCAGCGTACCCTCGGGACAGGGGAGCTATGAGCAGTTCTTC. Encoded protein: CASSVPSGQGSYEQFF.